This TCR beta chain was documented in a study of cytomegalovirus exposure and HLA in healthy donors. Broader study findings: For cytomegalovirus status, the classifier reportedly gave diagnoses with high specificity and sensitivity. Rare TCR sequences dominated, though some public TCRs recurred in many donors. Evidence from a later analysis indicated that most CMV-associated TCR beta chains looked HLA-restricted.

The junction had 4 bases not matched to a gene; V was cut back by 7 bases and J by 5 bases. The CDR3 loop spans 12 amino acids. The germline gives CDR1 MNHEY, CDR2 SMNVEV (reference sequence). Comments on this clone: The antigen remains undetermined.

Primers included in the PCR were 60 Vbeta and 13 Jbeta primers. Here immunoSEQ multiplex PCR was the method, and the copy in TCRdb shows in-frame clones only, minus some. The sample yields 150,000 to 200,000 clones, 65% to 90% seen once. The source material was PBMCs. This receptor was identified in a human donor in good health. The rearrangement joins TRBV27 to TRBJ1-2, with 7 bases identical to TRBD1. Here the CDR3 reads CASIDRDYGYTF. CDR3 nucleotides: TGTGCCAGCATCGACAGGGATTATGGCTACACCTTC.